The 9 T cell receptor beta chains given below trace back to one sample, sequenced in a study of yellow fever vaccine responses in identical twins. MiXCR, applied by TCRdb to the RT-PCR reads, yields one record per CDR3 protein. The sample includes more than 2,500 distinct CDR3 sequences, over 80% of them seen just once. The sequences come from T cells from blood (PBMCs), unsorted or a sorted subset (not recorded which), collected before or after yellow fever vaccination (not recorded which). Receptor source: a female donor who received the yellow fever vaccine.

The chain couples TRBV18 to TRBJ2-5, with D unclear. V was cut by 0 bases and J by 5 bases, with 10 bases left in between. The CDR3 is 14 amino acids. Germline assignment: CDR1 KGHSH and CDR2 LQKENI. DNA for the CDR3: TGTGCCAGCTCACCACCAGCAAGAACGGAGACCCAGTACTTC. Its translation: CASSPPARTETQYF.

CDR3 nucleotide sequence: TGCAGCGCTTACAGGGCTGGGGCCAACGTCCTGACTTTC. This translates into CSAYRAGANVLTF. The chain has TRBV29-1 and TRBJ2-6; TRBD1 might be the D (6 bases). Trimming stripped 7 bases from V and 2 bases from J, with 9 bases between. Germline CDR1 and CDR2: SQVTM and ANQGSEA. CDR3 length: 13 residues.

The rearrangement joins TRBV6-1 to TRBJ2-3, with 8 bases matching TRBD2. V dropped 6 bases and J dropped 4; count of bases not matched to a gene: 3. Germline CDR1 and CDR2: MNHNS and SASEGT. The CDR3 sequence is 13 residues long. This CDR3 reads CASRGLVADTQYF. DNA for the CDR3: TGTGCCAGCAGGGGACTAGTCGCAGATACGCAGTATTTT.

The chain combines TRBV28 with TRBJ2-7; 13 nucleotides line up with TRBD2. With V trimmed by 5 bases and J by 0 bases, 1 base remained unmatched. CDR1 MDHEN and CDR2 SYDVKM come from the germline V gene. The CDR3 sequence is 15 residues long. For the CDR3, the DNA is TGTGCCAGCAGTCGGACTAGCGGGAGCTCCTACGAGCAGTACTTC. This translates into CASSRTSGSSYEQYF.

The rearrangement links TRBV29-1 to TRBJ2-1; 10 nucleotides agree with TRBD2. J was trimmed by 6 bases and V by 4 bases; bases with no gene match: 3. This CDR3 is built from 13 residues. Germline V gives CDR1 SQVTM, CDR2 ANQGSEA. CDR3 nucleotide sequence: TGCAGCGTTGCTAGCGGGGGCTCCAATGAGCAGTTCTTC. This codes for CSVASGGSNEQFF.

This clonotype came up once. CDR3 region: CSVGTTVYNEQFF. Written as DNA, the CDR3 is TGCAGCGTCGGGACTACGGTCTACAATGAGCAGTTCTTC. The chain is built from TRBV29-1 and TRBJ2-1; 7 bases are a match to TRBD2. The CDR3 length is 13 residues. CDR1 and CDR2 (germline): SQVTM, ANQGSEA. V lost 6 bases and J lost 3; bases outside the gene matches: 5.

V usage is TRBV23-1 and J usage is TRBJ2-1; 8 bases fit TRBD2. TRBV23-1 falls under the ORF class, with uncertain function. J was trimmed by 0 bases and V by 4 bases; bases with no gene match: 5. The CDR3 spans 16 residues. CDR3 region: CASSPLAGLSYNEQFF. Here the CDR3 DNA reads TGCGCCAGCAGTCCCTTAGCGGGACTCTCCTACAATGAGCAGTTCTTC.

This clonotype was seen just once. The chain is built from TRBV7-6 and TRBJ2-1; TRBD2 matches at 15 bases. Germline V lookup: CDR1 SGHVS, CDR2 FNYEAQ. V shed 2 bases, J shed 4 bases, and the junction held 6 bases outside the gene matches. This CDR3 has 18 amino acids. The CDR3 DNA follows: TGTGCCAGCAGCTTATCGCGCGGACTAGCGGGGGGGTACAATGAGCAGTTCTTC. It specifies CASSLSRGLAGGYNEQFF.

This clonotype was picked up one time. The V and J genes are TRBV29-1 and TRBJ2-7, with a weak D call TRBD1 (7 bases). V was trimmed by 5 bases and J by 4 bases, leaving 12 bases between them. The CDR3 runs 12 residues. Germline lookup yields CDR1 SQVTM and CDR2 ANQGSEA. The DNA for the CDR3 is TGCAGCGTTTCCCCAGGGGGGTACGAGCAGTACTTC. Translated, it gives CSVSPGGYEQYF.